This T cell receptor beta chain was sequenced during a study of OX40 agonist ivuxolimab in advanced cancers. A note on this clone: The same CDR3 also results from other DNA sequences found in this sample.

TCRdb's copy holds only in-frame clones and misses some; the assay was immunoSEQ multiplex PCR. Here the sample spans around 77,000 clones, about 90% being singletons. Germline CDR1 is SGHRS and CDR2 is YFSETQ. CDR3 length: 14 amino acids. V gave up 0 bases and J gave up 5 bases; unmatched junction bases: 2. The rearrangement links TRBV5-1 to TRBJ2-5; the match to TRBD1 covers 9 bases. This specimen consisted of CD4+ or CD8+ T cells sorted from blood, obtained in a trial of the OX40 agonist ivuxolimab. The sequence was obtained from an adult with an advanced solid tumor such as melanoma, head and neck, liver or kidney cancer. The CDR3 DNA follows: TGCGCCAGCAGCTTGGCAGGACAGGGGGAGACCCAGTACTTC. This codes for CASSLAGQGETQYF.